This T cell receptor beta chain stems from a study of blood T cell repertoires in COVID-19. Study at large: Acute and convalescent COVID-19 samples came from the United States, Italy and Spain.

Authors' analysis steps: Cell counts per sample came from amplifying reference gene primers. Method: immunoSEQ multiplex PCR; TCRdb's copy keeps in-frame clones and lacks some. The V and J calls and clone size were taken over from that table, and D and trimming were inferred from the DNA. The table lists 75,000 or so clones, about four fifths of them singletons. Germline V gene sequence: CDR1 DFQATT, CDR2 SNEGSKA (reference sequence). The CDR3 is 12 amino acids. Trimming shortened V by 3 bases and J by 2 bases, and 7 bases separated the two germline ends. The sample consisted of peripheral blood. This receptor was obtained from a woman aged 70 to 79 with acute or convalescent COVID-19. The J gene is TRBJ2-5, the V gene TRBV20-1; D possibly corresponds to TRBD2 (6 bases). CDR3 loop: CSASAGQETQYF. The CDR3 DNA follows: TGCAGTGCTAGTGCGGGACAAGAGACCCAGTACTTC.